A single sample gave rise to the 16 T cell receptor beta chains below, sequenced in a study of radiotherapy plus CTLA-4 blockade in lung cancer. Repertoires were generated with immunoSEQ multiplex PCR, while TCRdb's copy carries only in-frame clones and drops some. This table has over 100,000 clones, more than 65% appearing once. This sample comprised peripheral blood, obtained from a patient treated with radiotherapy plus ipilimumab. The receptors here all came from a human donor with non-small cell lung cancer that progressed on radiotherapy plus ipilimumab. Some clones in this sample may be carry-over from other donors' samples.

The genes are TRBV4-3 and TRBJ2-5; no definite D call. The CDR3 is 14 amino acids. V lost 0 bases and J 4 bases, leaving 9 bases between the germline ends. Germline loops: CDR1 LGHNA, CDR2 YSLEER. CDR3 sequence reads: CASSQDPTLETQYF. The CDR3 nucleotides read TGCGCCAGCAGCCAAGATCCGACATTAGAGACCCAGTACTTC.

This clone is a singleton in its sample. The chain carries TRBV5-6 and TRBJ2-5; a possible D gene is TRBD2 (5 bases). This CDR3 contains 17 residues. Germline V gene sequence: CDR1 SGHDT, CDR2 YYEEEE. The V end was cut by 0 bases, the J end by 5 bases, with 20 bases between. CDR3 in DNA: TGTGCCAGCAGCTTGGCCGGGGTAGGGCCCGCCGAGGAGACCCAGTACTTC. Translating it yields CASSLAGVGPAEETQYF.

The chain couples TRBV7-2 to TRBJ1-5; TRBD1 agrees at 9 bases. CDR1 SGHTA and CDR2 FQGNSA come from the germline V gene. The ends lost 2 bases at V and 9 bases at J; junction bases unmatched: 8. This CDR3 comprises 15 residues. CDR3 bases: TGTGCCAGCAGCTTACTGGGGACAGGGTTTAGGCCCCAGCATTTT. Protein: CASSLLGTGFRPQHF.

This clone came up once. The chain is built from TRBV2 and TRBJ1-1; weak D call: TRBD1 (5 bases). CDR1 and CDR2 from the germline V gene are SNHLY and FYNNEI. Trimming took off 4 bases at V and 5 bases at J, with 11 bases between the two ends. The length of the CDR3 is 13 residues. The CDR3 sequence: CASSGQGWTEAFF. CDR3 coding DNA: TGTGCCAGCAGTGGTCAGGGTTGGACTGAAGCTTTCTTT.

The chain carries TRBV9 and TRBJ2-6; D may be TRBD2 (5 bases). Deletions cut 4 bases from V and 5 bases from J, with 10 bases between. In germline, CDR1 is SGDLS, CDR2 YYNGEE. The CDR3 runs to 14 residues. CDR3: CASSPSGRANVLTF. DNA of the CDR3: TGTGCCAGCAGCCCCTCGGGAAGGGCCAACGTCCTGACTTTC.

The CDR3 reads CASSLVWDYNEQFF. The CDR3, as DNA: TGTGCCAGCAGCTTAGTATGGGACTACAATGAGCAGTTCTTC. V usage is TRBV7-9 and J usage is TRBJ2-1; D remains ambiguous. CDR3 length: 14 residues. CDR1 is SEHNR, CDR2 FQNEAQ, per germline (reference sequence). V was trimmed by 1 base and J by 3 bases, leaving 7 bases between them.

This clone has only one observation. The chain carries TRBV5-6 and TRBJ1-5; D call uncertain. Germline CDR1 and CDR2: SGHDT and YYEEEE. The CDR3 is 16 residues long. Trimming stripped 4 bases from V and 0 bases from J, with 14 bases between. The CDR3 coding sequence is TGTGCCAGCAGCAGTAAAAACAGATATAGCAATCAGCCCCAGCATTTT. This encodes CASSSKNRYSNQPQHF. Based on the CDR3 plus reference TRBV5-6 and TRBJ1-5, the full variable domain is DAGVTQSPTHLIKTRGQQVTLRCSPKSGHDTVSWYQQALGQGPQFIFQYYEEEERQRGNFPDRFSGHQFPNYSSELNVNALLLGDSALYLCASSSKNRYSNQPQHFGDGTRLSIL.

The chain is built from TRBV11-2 and TRBJ1-2; D gene ambiguous. V was clipped by 6 bases and J by 2 bases, with 16 bases between them. From germline, CDR1 is SGHAT and CDR2 FQNNGV. The CDR3 is made up of 15 amino acids. As DNA, the CDR3 is TGTGCCAGCAGTTATGGTTCAATTTCGAACTATGGCTACACCTTC. This sequence encodes CASSYGSISNYGYTF.

The V and J genes are TRBV2 and TRBJ2-7; D might be TRBD1 (5 bases). Germline loops: CDR1 SNHLY, CDR2 FYNNEI. The CDR3 is 13 residues long. Trimming took 6 bases from V and 3 from J, leaving 12 bases between them. The CDR3 nucleotides are TGTGCCAGCAGCGACCCTCAGGGCTACGAGCAGTACTTC. The encoded protein is CASSDPQGYEQYF. Full variable domain (outside the CDR3, taken from reference TRBV2 and TRBJ2-7): EPEVTQTPSHQVTQMGQEVILRCVPISNHLYFYWYRQILGQKVEFLVSFYNNEISEKSEIFDDQFSVERPDGSNFTLKIRSTKLEDSAMYFCASSDPQGYEQYFGPGTRLTVT.

Only one count was recorded for this clone. The chain carries TRBV6-6 and TRBJ2-7, with D unclear. Trimming left V 2 bases short and J 6 bases short, with 14 bases between. Looked up from germline, CDR1 is MNHNY and CDR2 is SVGAGI (reference sequence). This CDR3 comprises 14 residues. The CDR3 nucleotides read TGTGCCAGCAGTTACGATAGGGCCTCGGGCGAGCAGTACTTC. Amino acid sequence: CASSYDRASGEQYF.

This chain connects TRBV29-1 to TRBJ1-4, with D hard to call. CDR3 length: 13 amino acids. Germline-derived CDR1 and CDR2 are SQVTM and ANQGSEA. V lost 5 bases and J lost 4, with 11 bases in between. CDR3 sequence reads: CSVLDGSNEKLFF. In DNA form, the CDR3 reads TGCAGCGTTTTGGACGGAAGTAATGAAAAACTGTTTTTT.

V usage is TRBV19 and J usage is TRBJ1-4, with D hard to call. The V end lost 4 bases, the J end lost 4 bases, and 10 bases lay between the germline ends. This CDR3 has 14 amino acids. The germline CDR1 and CDR2 sequences are LNHDA and SQIVND (reference sequence). DNA of the CDR3: TGTGCCAGTAGTAGAAGGGCGGTTAATGAAAAACTGTTTTTT. It specifies CASSRRAVNEKLFF.

This rearrangement joins TRBV5-1 to TRBJ2-3; TRBD2 matches 9 bases. Trimming took 4 bases from V and 0 from J; bases not matched to a gene: 6. CDR3 length: 16 amino acids. Germline V gene data show CDR1 as SGHRS and CDR2 as YFSETQ. CDR3 amino acids: CASSPLTSGSTDTQYF. CDR3 nucleotides: TGCGCCAGCAGCCCCTTGACTAGCGGAAGCACAGATACGCAGTATTTT.

To note about this clone: This sample also contains other DNA sequences that code for the same CDR3. V gene TRBV19 combines with J gene TRBJ1-1, with 9 bases identical to TRBD1. The ends lost 3 bases at V and 3 bases at J; junction bases unmatched: 2. CDR3 size: 14 residues. Germline V CDR1 and CDR2: LNHDA, SQIVND (reference sequence). The CDR3 DNA reads as TGTGCCAGTAGTATCGGACAGGGGTACACTGAAGCTTTCTTT. This gives the protein CASSIGQGYTEAFF.

The rearrangement joins TRBV7-2 to TRBJ1-3; the D is unclear. The length of the CDR3 is 14 residues. Trimming took 5 bases from V and 0 from J, leaving 8 bases between them. Germline V gives CDR1 SGHTA, CDR2 FQGNSA. The CDR3 region has the DNA TGTGCCAGCAGCCCGGGCCTCTCTGGAAACACCATATATTTT. It codes for CASSPGLSGNTIYF.

This chain connects TRBV5-1 to TRBJ1-5, with D maybe TRBD1 (5 bases). Germline V lookup: CDR1 SGHRS, CDR2 YFSETQ. This CDR3 is 15 amino acids long. V shed 7 bases and J shed 2 bases, with 16 bases lying between them. This chain's CDR3 is CASRLGRDGNQPQHF. The CDR3 coding sequence is TGCGCCAGCCGCCTGGGGCGGGACGGCAATCAGCCCCAGCATTTT.